The rows below give T cell receptor beta chains drawn from one sample of a study of T cell responses to AZD1222 COVID-19 vaccine. Generated by immunoSEQ multiplex PCR, the TCRdb table keeps only in-frame clones and is missing some. The sample contains roughly 140,000 clones, 85% to 95% of which appear only once. Specimen: peripheral blood, collected 28 days after the second AZD1222 dose. These receptors came from an adult who received the AZD1222 COVID-19 vaccine. Both conserved end residues are part of each CDR3. The order of the fields is V gene, J gene, D gene, clone size, CDR3 protein, CDR3 DNA. D genes are given only for firm matches. Clone size, where shown, is once, few, many, or a class for clones that have expanded.

TRBV6-1	TRBJ2-5	TRBD2	medium-sized	CASSEAAGGQETQYF	TGTGCCAGCAGTGAAGCTGCGGGGGGGCAAGAGACCCAGTACTTC
TRBV7-2	TRBJ1-1	TRBD1	.	CASSLQGAFTEAFF	TGTGCCAGCAGCTTACAGGGGGCCTTTACTGAAGCTTTCTTT
TRBV18	TRBJ1-1	.	.	CASSPLPTTMNTEAFF	TGTGCCAGCTCACCCCTCCCGACGACTATGAACACTGAAGCTTTCTTT
TRBV10-1	TRBJ2-7	.	.	CASKEGNRSYEQYF	TGCGCCAGCAAAGAAGGGAATCGGTCCTACGAGCAGTACTTC
TRBV19	TRBJ1-1	.	.	CASSIGWDMITEAFF	TGTGCCAGTAGTATAGGATGGGACATGATCACTGAAGCTTTCTTT
TRBV19	TRBJ2-3	.	.	CASNGGSTDTQYF	TGTGCCAGTAACGGCGGGAGCACAGATACGCAGTATTTT
TRBV9	TRBJ1-2	.	.	CASSVATTGSSWGGYTF	TGTGCCAGCAGCGTAGCTACTACCGGGTCCTCATGGGGAGGCTACACCTTC
TRBV9	TRBJ2-2	TRBD2	.	CASSVGTSGGRTGELFF	TGTGCCAGCAGCGTCGGGACTAGCGGGGGTCGTACCGGGGAGCTGTTTTTT
TRBV9	TRBJ1-2	.	.	CASSEGVKGGDGYTF	TGTGCCAGCAGCGAGGGGGTAAAGGGAGGGGATGGCTACACCTTC
TRBV7-3	TRBJ2-3	TRBD2	.	CASSLNVGGSTDTQYF	TGTGCCAGCAGCTTAAATGTGGGGGGGAGCACAGATACGCAGTATTTT
TRBV29-1	TRBJ2-1	.	once	CSLAGLLRNEQFF	TGCAGCCTTGCGGGCCTCCTGAGGAATGAGCAGTTCTTC
TRBV28	TRBJ1-4	TRBD1	.	CASSLSGTANEKLFF	TGTGCCAGCAGTTTATCGGGGACAGCTAATGAAAAACTGTTTTTT
TRBV12-3/TRBV12-4	TRBJ2-1	.	.	CASSLTPQGGFF	TGTGCCAGCAGTTTGACCCCCCAGGGAGGCTTCTTC
TRBV5-1	TRBJ1-3	TRBD1	.	CASSRTGDGNTIYF	TGCGCCAGCAGCCGGACAGGGGACGGAAACACCATATATTTT
TRBV5-6	TRBJ2-5	.	.	CASSLYGNSGTQYF	TGTGCCAGCAGCTTGTACGGTAACTCCGGGACCCAGTACTTC